Shown below are 29 T cell receptor beta chains from a single sample sequenced in a study of low-dose radiotherapy and immunotherapy resistance in tumors. Noted time point: after trial treatment. As for treatment: LDRT plus nivolumab, ipilimumab, low-dose cyclophosphamide and aspirin (RACIN trial). Both TCRalpha and TCRbeta chains were reverse transcribed with V-gene-specific primers. TCR amplification ran roughly 20 PCR cycles using constant-region and V-primer adapter primers. TCRdb ran MiXCR on the reads and lists one entry per CDR3 protein. The sample consists of approximately 91,000 distinct CDR3 sequences, around 20% of them appearing once. The specimen was PBMCs, collected after low-dose radiotherapy plus immunotherapy. The source of these receptors is a female donor with ovarian cancer.

V and J are TRBV11-3 and TRBJ2-3; D gene unclear. The CDR3 is 14 amino acids. Germline assignment: CDR1 SGHNT and CDR2 YENEEA. Deletions cut 1 base from V and 0 bases from J, with 5 bases between. CDR3 nucleotides: TGTGCCAGCAGCTTAGGCTCTAGCACAGATACGCAGTATTTT. Its translation is CASSLGSSTDTQYF.

This clonotype came up many times. The V gene is TRBV9, the J gene TRBJ2-3; 9 nucleotides match TRBD2. CDR1 is SGDLS and CDR2 is YYNGEE in the germline V gene. The length of the CDR3 is 15 residues. The ends lost 2 bases at V and 8 bases at J; junction bases unmatched: 9. The CDR3 DNA is TGTGCCAGCAGCGTCGGCGGGAGGGCACAGGGTACGCAGTATTTT. It is translated as CASSVGGRAQGTQYF.

The chain uses TRBV14 and TRBJ1-6; tentatively, D is TRBD1 (5 bases). Germline V gives CDR1 SGHDN, CDR2 FVKESK. This CDR3 has 13 residues. V lost 2 bases and J lost 10, with 9 bases in between. CDR3 region: CASSQFRESPLHF. The DNA of the CDR3 is TGTGCCAGCAGCCAATTCAGGGAGTCACCCCTCCACTTT.

There are many counts of this clonotype. This chain links TRBV11-1 with TRBJ2-7, with D possibly TRBD2 on 5 matching bases. Germline values: CDR1 SGHAT, CDR2 FQDESV (reference sequence). There are 15 residues in the CDR3. Trimming cost V 5 bases and J 0 bases, with 14 bases left between them. CDR3 nucleotide sequence: TGTGCCAGCAGCCCACGGAGGTTACCCTCCTACGAGCAGTACTTC. Amino acids: CASSPRRLPSYEQYF.

This clonotype was seen repeatedly, ten times or more. One end of the junction does not line up with germline, which may come from a read error. The CDR3 loop reads CASTSQWAGVETQYF. As DNA, the CDR3 is TGTGCCAGCACCTCCCAGTGGGCGGGGGTGGAGACCCAGTATTTC. J is TRBJ2-5 and V is TRBV6-8, with 7 bases matching TRBD2. The CDR3 totals 15 residues. In germline, CDR1 is MNHGY, CDR2 SAAAGT.

The rearrangement links TRBV20-1 to TRBJ2-7; the match to TRBD2 covers 11 bases. This CDR3 spans 14 amino acids. J lost 6 bases, V lost 6 bases, and 10 bases had no gene match. Germline V gives CDR1 DFQATT, CDR2 SNEGSKA (reference sequence). The chain's CDR3 is CSAGLAGGYGEQYF. The CDR3, as DNA: TGCAGTGCGGGCCTAGCGGGGGGTTATGGCGAGCAGTACTTC.

At least ten counts were recorded for this clonotype. The rearrangement links TRBV6-2 or TRBV6-3 to TRBJ1-1, with D maybe TRBD1 (6 bases). Germline V lookup: CDR1 MNHEY, CDR2 SVGEGT. The CDR3 is 15 residues long. Trimming took off 6 bases at V and 1 base at J, with 15 bases between the two ends. The CDR3: CASRRNLQGNTEAFF. In DNA, the CDR3 is TGTGCCAGCAGAAGAAATTTACAGGGGAACACTGAAGCTTTCTTT.

Ten or more counts support this clonotype. This chain connects TRBV28 to TRBJ2-3, with TRBD2 matching over 10 bases. Germline CDR1 is MDHEN and CDR2 is SYDVKM. This CDR3 has 14 amino acids. J was trimmed by 6 bases and V by 6 bases; bases with no gene match: 6. CDR3 nucleotides: TGTGCCAGCAGCCGTCCTAGCGGGAGTGATACGCAGTATTTT. The encoded protein is CASSRPSGSDTQYF.

This clonotype was counted only a few times. The rearrangement uses TRBV3-1 and TRBJ2-1; D is unclear. V was shortened by 1 base and J by 6 bases, with 10 bases between the two germline ends. CDR1 and CDR2 from the germline V gene are LGHDT and YNNKEL (reference sequence). CDR3 length: 14 amino acids. The CDR3 nucleotides are TGTGCCAGCAGCCAAGGGCCAACCTCCAATGAGCAGTTCTTC. Its protein is CASSQGPTSNEQFF.

This clonotype occurred once. A far larger clone is one base from this, pointing to a likely read error. The genes are TRBV7-2 and TRBJ1-5; 7 nucleotides match TRBD1. CDR1 and CDR2 from the germline V gene are SGHTA and FQGNSA. This CDR3 comprises 15 residues. Unmatched junction bases numbered 9, after V lost 5 bases and J lost 5 bases. The CDR3 region is CASSPRGGRDQPQHF. The DNA for the CDR3 is TGTGCCAGCAGCCCCAGGGGGGGGCGCGATCAGCCCCAGCATTTT.

In regard to this clonotype: A far larger clone is one base from this, pointing to a likely read error. V is TRBV11-2 and J is TRBJ2-7, with TRBD2 identical over 7 bases. The trim removed 8 bases at V and 7 bases at J, leaving 23 bases unmatched. The CDR3 totals 17 residues. CDR1 and CDR2 (germline): SGHAT, FQNNGV. The chain's CDR3 is CASAKGKGRASYNEQYF. The CDR3 DNA follows: TGTGCCAGCGCAAAGGGGAAAGGGAGGGCCTCCTACAATGAGCAGTACTTC. The full variable domain, in which reference TRBV11-2 and TRBJ2-7 provide the parts outside the CDR3, is EAGVAQSPRYKIIEKRQSVAFWCNPISGHATLYWYQQILGQGPKLLIQFQNNGVVDDSQLPKDRFSAERLKGVDSTLKIQPAKLEDSAVYLCASAKGKGRASYNEQYFGPGTRLTVT.

CDR3 DNA sequence: TGTGCCATCAGTCCGGACGGGGTCGATACGCAGTATTTT. It codes for CAISPDGVDTQYF. The rearrangement links TRBV10-3 to TRBJ2-3; a possible D gene is TRBD2 (5 bases). V was pared by 5 bases and J by 6 bases, with 12 bases between. CDR1 ENHRY and CDR2 SYGVKD come from the germline V gene. This CDR3 is built from 13 residues.

On this clonotype itself: A read error may explain this, as a much larger clone is one base away. The chain combines TRBV7-9 with TRBJ2-2, with no clear D. CDR1 and CDR2 (germline): SEHNR, FQNEAQ (reference sequence). This CDR3 contains 16 residues. The CDR3 reads CDSSPMGAMNTGELFF. DNA of the CDR3: TGTGACAGCAGCCCGATGGGCGCGATGAACACCGGGGAGCTGTTTTTT.

At least ten counts were recorded for this clonotype. The CDR3 region is CASSTRGPGGTDTQYF. Here the CDR3 DNA reads TGTGCCAGCAGCACAAGAGGGCCGGGGGGCACAGATACGCAGTATTTT. The V call is TRBV14, the J call TRBJ2-3; tentatively, D is TRBD2 (6 bases). The CDR3 is made up of 16 amino acids. V was pared by 5 bases and J by 1 base, with 16 bases between. Germline V gene data show CDR1 as SGHDN and CDR2 as FVKESK.

The genes are TRBV20-1 and TRBJ1-6; D remains ambiguous. The V and J ends lost 6 bases and 8 bases respectively, with 17 bases between them. Germline CDR1 reads DFQATT; CDR2 reads SNEGSKA (reference sequence). CDR3 size: 14 residues. CDR3: CSAPGPADYSPLHF. CDR3 DNA sequence: TGCAGTGCCCCGGGTCCCGCCGATTATTCACCCCTCCACTTT.

This clonotype was seen ten or more times. The CDR3 bases are TGTGCCAGCTCACCTTTGCTGACTCGCGGCACCGGGGAGCTGTTTTTT. Amino acids: CASSPLLTRGTGELFF. The chain recombines TRBV18 with TRBJ2-2; D is unclear. The V end was cut by 3 bases, the J end by 4 bases, with 15 bases between. This CDR3 has 16 amino acids. The germline CDR1 and CDR2 sequences are KGHSH and LQKENI.

In its sample, this clonotype was seen many times. This chain links TRBV3-1 with TRBJ2-7, with TRBD2 matching 13 bases. V trimming: 2 bases; J trimming: 0 bases; junction bases outside the gene matches: 13. Germline CDR1 and CDR2: LGHDT and YNNKEL (reference sequence). CDR3 size: 20 residues. As DNA, the CDR3 is TGTGCCAGCAGCCAAACTAGCGGGAGGGGGGTGGGACTAAGCTCCTACGAGCAGTACTTC. It codes for CASSQTSGRGVGLSSYEQYF.

This clonotype has at least ten counts. The rearrangement joins TRBV3-1 to TRBJ2-5, with D uncertain. V gave up 2 bases and J gave up 5 bases, with 21 bases separating them. This CDR3 region has 17 residues. CDR1 is LGHDT, CDR2 YNNKEL, per germline (reference sequence). The CDR3 DNA sequence: TGTGCCAGCAGCCAATATGGCCGCGCTCAGGAAGGCGAGACCCAGTACTTC. Protein product: CASSQYGRAQEGETQYF.

This clonotype was seen at least ten times. J is TRBJ2-5 and V is TRBV29-1, with TRBD2 identical over 7 bases. The germline gives CDR1 SQVTM, CDR2 ANQGSEA. CDR3 size: 14 residues. Trimming at V came to 1 base and at J to 4 bases, leaving 6 bases not matched to a gene. The CDR3, as DNA: TGCAGCGTTGAAGGGGGGGGAGTTACAGAGACCCAGTACTTC. It yields the protein CSVEGGGVTETQYF.

This clonotype was seen ten or more times. J is TRBJ2-6 and V is TRBV2; D gene unclear. Germline V CDR1 and CDR2: SNHLY, FYNNEI. This CDR3 is built from 18 residues. V shed 0 bases and J shed 0 bases, with 12 bases lying between them. CDR3 in DNA: TGTGCCAGCAGTGAAGCATCCCCCCGGAACTCTGGGGCCAACGTCCTGACTTTC. It codes for CASSEASPRNSGANVLTF.

At least ten counts were recorded for this clonotype. This chain links TRBV15 with TRBJ2-7, with no clear D. The CDR3 consists of 14 residues. The ends were cut back, 5 bases at V and 5 bases at J, with 16 bases in the middle. Germline CDR1 is LNHNV and CDR2 is YYDKDF (reference sequence). For the CDR3, the DNA is TGTGCCACCAGCTCCAAAGCCAGGTCCCACGAGCAGTACTTC. Its protein product is CATSSKARSHEQYF. Using reference TRBV15 and TRBJ2-7 for the parts outside the CDR3, the full variable domain is DAMVIQNPRYQVTQFGKPVTLSCSQTLNHNVMYWYQQKSSQAPKLLFHYYDKDFNNEADTPDNFQSRRPNTSFCFLDIRSPGLGDTAMYLCATSSKARSHEQYFGPGTRLTVT.

This clonotype was seen at least ten times. V is TRBV29-1 and J is TRBJ1-2, with D tentatively TRBD1 (6 bases). This CDR3 has 13 residues. The germline V and J ends were trimmed by 7 bases and 4 bases, with 16 bases remaining between them. CDR1 SQVTM and CDR2 ANQGSEA come from the germline V gene. CDR3 sequence (DNA): TGCAGCGACGAGAGCCAGGGGTCCTATGGCTACACCTTC. Protein sequence: CSDESQGSYGYTF.

This clonotype showed up just once. This sequence joins TRBV20-1 and TRBJ1-5; 7 bases fit TRBD1. The assigned J gene may be wrong: the sequence end matches TRBJ2-3 better. This CDR3 spans 15 amino acids. Looked up from germline, CDR1 is DFQATT and CDR2 is SNEGSKA (reference sequence). CDR3 loop: CSAMLPDRENQPQYF. DNA for the CDR3: TGCAGTGCTATGCTACCCGACAGGGAGAATCAGCCCCAGTATTTT.

This clonotype was seen ten or more times. The V and J genes are TRBV4-1 and TRBJ1-2; D not resolved. With 0 bases removed from V and 4 bases from J, the gap between germline ends came to 15 bases. Germline CDR1 reads MGHRA; CDR2 reads YSYEKL. This CDR3 is built from 16 residues. In DNA form, the CDR3 reads TGCGCCAGCAGCCAAGAGGTCCGAGAACCCTCCTATGGCTACACCTTC. It encodes CASSQEVREPSYGYTF.

This clonotype was seen at least ten times. V gene TRBV28 combines with J gene TRBJ1-4; D is uncertain. CDR1 MDHEN and CDR2 SYDVKM come from the germline V gene. The CDR3 totals 13 residues. V was trimmed by 6 bases and J by 5 bases, leaving 10 bases between them. This chain's CDR3 is CASSTHNNEKLFF. CDR3 sequence (DNA): TGTGCCAGCAGCACACACAACAATGAAAAACTGTTTTTT.

The chain couples TRBV18 to TRBJ2-1; D possibly corresponds to TRBD2 (6 bases). This CDR3 region has 14 residues. V was cut by 2 bases and J by 2 bases, with 7 bases left in between. Germline V CDR1 and CDR2: KGHSH, LQKENI. The CDR3: CASSPAGTYNEQFF. CDR3 coding DNA: TGTGCCAGCTCACCAGCGGGAACCTACAATGAGCAGTTCTTC.

This clonotype occurred many times. The V call is TRBV28, the J call TRBJ1-2; the match to TRBD1 covers 10 bases. The CDR3 is 15 residues long. Losses at the gene ends were 5 bases for V and 7 bases for J; bases not matched to a gene: 10. CDR1 MDHEN and CDR2 SYDVKM come from the germline V gene. Written as DNA, the CDR3 is TGTGCCAGCAGTCGGGGCGCGACAGGGGGCTCTGGCTACACCTTC. Protein: CASSRGATGGSGYTF.

DNA of the CDR3: TGTGCCAGCTCCCGGGGGGGCCATCCAGATACGCAGTATTTT. Encoded protein: CASSRGGHPDTQYF. The chain employs TRBV27 and TRBJ2-3, with 8 nucleotides matching TRBD2. From germline, CDR1 is MNHEY and CDR2 SMNVEV (reference sequence). This CDR3 is built from 14 residues. V was pared by 8 bases and J by 4 bases, with 8 bases of the junction left unmatched.

This clonotype was seen a single time. This is likely an artifact of a read error, given a far larger clone one base away. The gene calls are TRBV2 and TRBJ2-5; D is perhaps TRBD1 (6 bases). This CDR3 contains 19 residues. Germline CDR1 SNHLY, CDR2 FYNNEI. The V end lost 4 bases, the J end lost 11 bases, and 35 bases lay between the germline ends. In DNA, the CDR3 is TGTGCCAGCAGTGGGTCTTCCTACTTCAGGGGTGTCTCCTACAATGAGCAGTACTTC. This encodes CASSGSSYFRGVSYNEQYF. Together with reference TRBV2 and TRBJ2-5, the CDR3 gives the full variable domain: EPEVTQTPSHQVTQMGQEVILRCVPISNHLYFYWYRQILGQKVEFLVSFYNNEISEKSEIFDDQFSVERPDGSNFTLKIRSTKLEDSAMYFCASSGSSYFRGVSYNEQYFGPGTRLLVL.